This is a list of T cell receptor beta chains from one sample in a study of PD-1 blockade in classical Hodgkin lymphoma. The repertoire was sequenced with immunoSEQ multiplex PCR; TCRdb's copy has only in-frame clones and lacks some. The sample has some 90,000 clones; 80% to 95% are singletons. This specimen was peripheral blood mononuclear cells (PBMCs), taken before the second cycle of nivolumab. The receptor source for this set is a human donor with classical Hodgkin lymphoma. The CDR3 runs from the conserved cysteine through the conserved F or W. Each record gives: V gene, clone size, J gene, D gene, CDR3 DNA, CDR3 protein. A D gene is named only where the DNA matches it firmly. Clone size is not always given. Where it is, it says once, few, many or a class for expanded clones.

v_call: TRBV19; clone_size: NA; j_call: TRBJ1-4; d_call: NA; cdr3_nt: TGTGCCAGTAGTATTTTGGGGGCAGGAGGTGAAAAACTGTTTTTT; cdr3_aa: CASSILGAGGEKLFF
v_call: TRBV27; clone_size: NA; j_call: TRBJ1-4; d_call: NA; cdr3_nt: TGTGCCAGCAGTTTTCAGGGAAACAATGAAAAACTGTTTTTT; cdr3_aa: CASSFQGNNEKLFF
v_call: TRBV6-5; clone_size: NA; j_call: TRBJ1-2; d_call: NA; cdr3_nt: TGTGCCAGCAGCCCCTCAGGGATTTATGGCTACACCTTC; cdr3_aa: CASSPSGIYGYTF
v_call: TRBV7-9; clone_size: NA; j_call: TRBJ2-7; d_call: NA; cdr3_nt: TGTGCCAGCAGCTTAGTTCCCTACGAGCAGTACTTC; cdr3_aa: CASSLVPYEQYF
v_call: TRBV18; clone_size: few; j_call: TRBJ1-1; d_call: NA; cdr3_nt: TGTGCCAGCTCATCAGACATGAACACTGAAGCTTTCTTT; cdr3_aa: CASSSDMNTEAFF
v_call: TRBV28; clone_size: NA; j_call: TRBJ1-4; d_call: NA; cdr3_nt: TGTGCCAGCATTACCATGGACACAACTAATGAAAAACTGTTTTTT; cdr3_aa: CASITMDTTNEKLFF
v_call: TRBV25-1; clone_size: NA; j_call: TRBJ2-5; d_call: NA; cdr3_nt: TGTGCCAGCAGTGAAGTGTTTACCGAAGAGACCCAGTACTTC; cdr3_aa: CASSEVFTEETQYF
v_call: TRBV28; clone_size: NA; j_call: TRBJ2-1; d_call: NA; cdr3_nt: TGTGCCAGCAACTCATGGGGGCTAGCGAACAATGAGCAGTTCTTC; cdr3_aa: CASNSWGLANNEQFF
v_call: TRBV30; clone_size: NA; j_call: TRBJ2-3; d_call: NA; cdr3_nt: TGTGCCTGGGGAGGGGGGTTACTAGTAGGGCGCACAGATACGCAGTATTTT; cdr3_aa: CAWGGGLLVGRTDTQYF
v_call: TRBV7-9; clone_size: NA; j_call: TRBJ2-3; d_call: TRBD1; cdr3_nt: TGTGCCAGCAGCCCCCTCCGATGGACAGGGAGCACAGATACGCAGTATTTT; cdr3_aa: CASSPLRWTGSTDTQYF
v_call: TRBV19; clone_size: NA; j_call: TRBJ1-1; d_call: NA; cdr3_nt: TGTGCCAGTAGTATTGGTTCGGGGTTTGAAGCTTTCTTT; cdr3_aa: CASSIGSGFEAFF
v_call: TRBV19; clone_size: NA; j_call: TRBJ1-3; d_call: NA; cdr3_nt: TGTGCCAGTAGTATTTTGGTCTCTGGAAACACCATATATTTT; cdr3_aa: CASSILVSGNTIYF
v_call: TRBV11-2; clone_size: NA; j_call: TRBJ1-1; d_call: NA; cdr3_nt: TGTGCCAGCAGCTTAGTCTTCTGGAACACTGAAGCTTTCTTT; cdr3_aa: CASSLVFWNTEAFF
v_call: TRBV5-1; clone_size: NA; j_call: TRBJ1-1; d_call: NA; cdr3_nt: TGCGCCAGCAGCCCCGATTTCGGGGGGCCGAACACTGAAGCTTTCTTT; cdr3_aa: CASSPDFGGPNTEAFF
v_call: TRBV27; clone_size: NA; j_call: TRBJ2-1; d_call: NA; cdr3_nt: TGTGCCAGCAGTTTTTTACGGGGAAATGAGCAGTTCTTC; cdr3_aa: CASSFLRGNEQFF